Presented here are 24 T cell receptor beta chains from one specimen sequenced in a study of blood T cell repertoires in COVID-19. The assay was immunoSEQ multiplex PCR, and TCRdb's table has in-frame clones only and misses some. Among some 120,000 clones listed, about 83% were seen once. The sequenced sample consisted of peripheral blood. The source of these receptors is an elderly man with active or convalescent COVID-19.

The chain combines TRBV7-9 with TRBJ1-5; tentative D call: TRBD1 (5 bases). Trimming took 5 bases from V and 5 from J, leaving 13 bases between them. The CDR3 covers 14 residues. The germline gives CDR1 SEHNR, CDR2 FQNEAQ (reference sequence). The CDR3 sequence: CASSLEGRHQPQHF. CDR3 DNA sequence: TGTGCCAGCAGCCTGGAGGGACGGCATCAGCCCCAGCATTTT.

This chain connects TRBV24-1 to TRBJ2-2, with 7 bases identical to TRBD1. Germline lookup yields CDR1 KGHDR and CDR2 SFDVKD. Unmatched junction bases numbered 3, after V lost 7 bases and J lost 5 bases. CDR3 length: 13 residues. CDR3 amino acids: CATRGQITGELFF. The CDR3 DNA is TGTGCCACCAGGGGACAGATAACCGGGGAGCTGTTTTTT.

V is TRBV7-2 and J is TRBJ2-1, with D possibly TRBD1 on 5 matching bases. Deletions cut 1 base from V and 15 bases from J, with 10 bases between. This CDR3 spans 11 amino acids. CDR1 SGHTA and CDR2 FQGNSA come from the germline V gene. The chain's CDR3 is CASSLEGAAFF. The DNA of the CDR3 is TGTGCCAGCAGCTTAGAAGGGGCTGCGTTCTTC.

The chain couples TRBV19 to TRBJ1-1; possibly TRBD1 for D (5 bases). V lost 4 bases to trimming and J lost 0 bases, with 12 bases between them. Germline V lookup: CDR1 LNHDA, CDR2 SQIVND (reference sequence). The CDR3 has 15 amino acids. The CDR3 DNA is TGTGCCAGTAGTACGGCAGGGCCCATGAACACTGAAGCTTTCTTT. Protein product: CASSTAGPMNTEAFF. Full variable domain (missing parts from reference TRBV19 and TRBJ1-1): DGGITQSPKYLFRKEGQNVTLSCEQNLNHDAMYWYRQDPGQGLRLIYYSQIVNDFQKGDIAEGYSVSREKKESFPLTVTSAQKNPTAFYLCASSTAGPMNTEAFFGQGTRLTVV.

The CDR3 nucleotides are TGTGCCAGCAGCTTGGCCCCCCGGGGGGCCAACGTCCTGACTTTC. It is translated as CASSLAPRGANVLTF. V is TRBV5-6 and J is TRBJ2-6; D gene uncertain. With 0 bases removed from V and 4 bases from J, the gap between germline ends came to 8 bases. The CDR3 consists of 15 residues. CDR1 and CDR2 (germline): SGHDT, YYEEEE.

The chain combines TRBV28 with TRBJ2-3; D possibly corresponds to TRBD2 (8 bases). Looked up from germline, CDR1 is MDHEN and CDR2 is SYDVKM. V gave up 7 bases and J gave up 6 bases, with 29 bases separating them. The CDR3 extends over 18 amino acids. The CDR3 DNA sequence: TGTGCCAGCACCACACCTGAGGGGGCTAGCGGGCCAAGGGATACGCAGTATTTT. This encodes CASTTPEGASGPRDTQYF.

The sample holds one count of this clone. The rearrangement uses TRBV19 and TRBJ2-5; D is perhaps TRBD1 (5 bases). The germline V gene has CDR1 LNHDA and CDR2 SQIVND (reference sequence). With 5 bases removed from V and 3 bases from J, the gap between germline ends came to 10 bases. There are 13 residues in the CDR3. CDR3 DNA: TGTGCCAGTAGTCTGGCCAGGGAAGAGACCCAGTACTTC. Its protein is CASSLAREETQYF.

The chain joins TRBV5-6 to TRBJ1-4; maybe TRBD1 (6 bases). The CDR3 runs to 16 residues. Germline V gene sequence: CDR1 SGHDT, CDR2 YYEEEE. V was shortened by 3 bases and J by 2 bases, with 14 bases between the two germline ends. CDR3 sequence (DNA): TGTGCCAGCAGCTCCTACAGGGAGTCGACTAATGAAAAACTGTTTTTT. Protein: CASSSYRESTNEKLFF.

This clone was counted between two and nine times. The gene calls are TRBV5-1 and TRBJ2-3; 7 bases match TRBD2. The CDR3 extends over 14 amino acids. In germline, CDR1 is SGHRS, CDR2 YFSETQ. V lost 4 bases to trimming and J lost 3 bases; unmatched junction nucleotides: 5. The CDR3 DNA reads TGCGCCAGCAGCACCGTACTAGCGACAGATACGCAGTATTTT. This translates into CASSTVLATDTQYF.

This clone has more than one count but fewer than ten. The chain combines TRBV29-1 with TRBJ1-2, with D perhaps matching TRBD1 (6 bases). Germline V gene sequence: CDR1 SQVTM, CDR2 ANQGSEA. The V end was cut by 2 bases, the J end by 8 bases, with 12 bases between. This CDR3 has 12 residues. In DNA form, the CDR3 reads TGCAGCGTTGAAAAGATTGGGGGCGGCTACACCTTC. Translated: CSVEKIGGGYTF.

The chain couples TRBV7-8 to TRBJ2-7, with 7 bases identical to TRBD1. CDR1 and CDR2 (germline): SGHVS, FQNEAQ. Trimming took 5 bases from V and 4 from J; bases not matched to a gene: 11. This CDR3 region has 15 residues. The CDR3 DNA sequence: TGTGCCAGCAGCCTTGACCGGGACAGATTTTACGAGCAGTACTTC. Translation: CASSLDRDRFYEQYF.

The rearrangement uses TRBV7-2 and TRBJ2-3, with TRBD2 as a possible D gene (7 bases). Trimming shortened V by 5 bases and J by 6 bases, and 18 bases separated the two germline ends. CDR1 and CDR2 from the germline V gene are SGHTA and FQGNSA. The CDR3 extends over 15 amino acids. CDR3 protein: CASSPSGGGFDTQYF. CDR3 coding DNA: TGTGCCAGCAGCCCTAGTGGCGGGGGCTTTGATACGCAGTATTTT.

The rearrangement joins TRBV7-3 to TRBJ1-1, with 9 bases identical to TRBD1. V gave up 6 bases and J gave up 4 bases; unmatched junction bases: 6. This CDR3 contains 14 residues. From germline, CDR1 is SGHTA and CDR2 FQGTGA. Here the CDR3 reads CASRPQGAPTEAFF. As DNA, the CDR3 is TGTGCCAGCAGACCACAGGGGGCGCCCACTGAAGCTTTCTTT.

This chain joins TRBV9 and TRBJ1-5; tentatively, D is TRBD1 (6 bases). Trimming left V 0 bases short and J 3 bases short, with 10 bases between. The CDR3 totals 15 residues. Germline CDR1 and CDR2: SGDLS and YYNGEE. This CDR3 is CASSVDGQNNQPQHF. CDR3 DNA: TGTGCCAGCAGCGTAGATGGACAGAACAATCAGCCCCAGCATTTT. The full variable domain, its missing parts supplied by reference TRBV9 and TRBJ1-5, is DSGVTQTPKHLITATGQRVTLRCSPRSGDLSVYWYQQSLDQGLQFLIQYYNGEERAKGNILERFSAQQFPDLHSELNLSSLELGDSALYFCASSVDGQNNQPQHFGDGTRLSIL.

This chain connects TRBV5-1 to TRBJ2-1, with TRBD2 identical over 8 bases. Per germline, CDR1 SGHRS and CDR2 YFSETQ. CDR3 size: 15 residues. J lost 5 bases, V lost 1 base, and 5 bases had no gene match. The CDR3 sequence: CASSLTGGRNNEQFF. DNA of the CDR3: TGCGCCAGCAGCTTGACGGGGGGGAGAAACAATGAGCAGTTCTTC.

V usage is TRBV7-8 and J usage is TRBJ1-5; 12 bases match TRBD1. Germline CDR1 reads SGHVS; CDR2 reads FQNEAQ. The CDR3 has 17 residues. V trimming: 1 base; J trimming: 1 base; junction bases outside the gene matches: 2. The CDR3: CASSLGGQGASNQPQHF. As DNA, the CDR3 is TGTGCCAGCAGCTTAGGGGGACAGGGGGCGAGCAATCAGCCCCAGCATTTT.

The genes are TRBV4-2 and TRBJ2-7, with no clear D. V shed 1 base and J shed 5 bases, with 9 bases lying between them. Germline values: CDR1 LGHNA, CDR2 YNFKEQ. The CDR3 contains 13 residues. The CDR3 loop is CASSQVSPDEQYF. The CDR3 DNA reads as TGTGCCAGCAGCCAAGTAAGCCCGGACGAGCAGTACTTC.

This clone was picked up a small number of times. V is TRBV20-1 and J is TRBJ1-1, with a possible D match to TRBD1 (6 bases). The V gene's germline CDR1 is DFQATT and CDR2 SNEGSKA (reference sequence). Trimming left V 5 bases short and J 8 bases short, with 12 bases between. The CDR3 runs to 11 residues. Here the CDR3 DNA reads TGCAGTGCTTTTCAGACAGGAGAAGCTTTCTTT. Its protein is CSAFQTGEAFF.

The V call is TRBV7-8, the J call TRBJ1-6; 8 bases line up with TRBD1. Trimming cost V 3 bases and J 9 bases; bases outside gene matches: 10. Germline V lookup: CDR1 SGHVS, CDR2 FQNEAQ. The CDR3 consists of 16 residues. In DNA form, the CDR3 reads TGTGCCAGCAGCTTCCCAGGGGCAGGGGGCCCTTCACCCCTCCACTTT. As protein: CASSFPGAGGPSPLHF.

Here the CDR3 DNA reads TGTGCCAGCAGTTCCGGAGGCGGCTCCTATAATTCACCCCTCCACTTT. This codes for CASSSGGGSYNSPLHF. The chain carries TRBV28 and TRBJ1-6; D call uncertain. The V gene's germline CDR1 is MDHEN and CDR2 SYDVKM. CDR3 size: 16 residues. V was cut by 4 bases and J by 0 bases, with 10 bases left in between.

The rearrangement links TRBV5-1 to TRBJ1-4; D perhaps matches TRBD1 (5 bases). The germline V and J ends were trimmed by 1 base and 0 bases, with 7 bases remaining between them. The CDR3 extends over 15 amino acids. CDR1 is SGHRS, CDR2 YFSETQ, per germline. CDR3 coding DNA: TGCGCCAGCAGCTTGCGGGACTCAACTAATGAAAAACTGTTTTTT. This gives the protein CASSLRDSTNEKLFF.

V and J are TRBV2 and TRBJ1-1; 7 positions match TRBD1. The CDR3 sequence is 13 residues long. V was clipped by 4 bases and J by 2 bases; unmatched bases: 1. The V gene's germline CDR1 is SNHLY and CDR2 FYNNEI. CDR3 loop: CASSGQGNTEAFF. CDR3 sequence (DNA): TGTGCCAGCAGTGGACAGGGAAACACTGAAGCTTTCTTT.

This sequence joins TRBV5-4 and TRBJ1-1; D not certain. The V and J ends lost 5 bases and 1 base respectively, with 9 bases between them. Germline V gene lookup returns CDR1 SGHNT and CDR2 YYREEE (reference sequence). The length of the CDR3 is 13 residues. This CDR3 reads CASSAGQNTEAFF. The CDR3, as DNA: TGTGCCAGCAGTGCGGGTCAGAACACTGAAGCTTTCTTT. Using reference TRBV5-4 and TRBJ1-1 for the parts outside the CDR3, the full variable domain is ETGVTQSPTHLIKTRGQQVTLRCSSQSGHNTVSWYQQALGQGPQFIFQYYREEENGRGNFPPRFSGLQFPNYSSELNVNALELDDSALYLCASSAGQNTEAFFGQGTRLTVV.

The chain has TRBV7-2 and TRBJ2-5; TRBD2 agrees at 9 bases. This CDR3 is 15 amino acids long. Germline values: CDR1 SGHTA, CDR2 FQGNSA. V lost 1 base to trimming and J lost 5 bases; unmatched junction nucleotides: 5. The CDR3 sequence: CASSLDGGGAETQYF. In nucleotides, the CDR3 is TGTGCCAGCAGCTTAGATGGCGGGGGGGCCGAGACCCAGTACTTC.